One sample yielded the 2 T cell receptor beta chains listed below, sequenced in a study of human T cells and chemical hapten exposure. TCRdb ran MiXCR on the RACE reads and lists one entry per CDR3 protein. This sample yields just over 90,000 distinct CDR3 sequences, of which about 10% are seen a single time; approximately 2.8% belongs to the top ten. Sample time point: healthy volunteer bleed at 2 weeks. Someone pulled total RNA out of unfractionated whole blood. The sequenced sample consisted of whole blood. All receptors come from a female donor in good health. Some clones in this sample may be carry-over from other donors' samples.

The chain uses TRBV5-6 and TRBJ1-1; 7 bases are shared with TRBD1. The ends lost 2 bases at V and 12 bases at J; junction bases unmatched: 13. Germline loops: CDR1 SGHDT, CDR2 YYEEEE. CDR3 size: 14 residues. DNA of the CDR3: TGTGCCAGCAGCTTTCGGATAGGGGGCGCGGGTTCTTTCTTT. This gives the protein CASSFRIGGAGSFF.

This clonotype turned up a few times. The chain recombines TRBV6-2 or TRBV6-3 with TRBJ2-1; D call uncertain. V dropped 2 bases and J dropped 7 bases, with 3 bases sitting between them. Germline V gene sequence: CDR1 MNHEY, CDR2 SVGEGT. CDR3 size: 11 residues. Here the CDR3 DNA reads TGTGCCAGCAGTTACCTGAATGAGCAGTTCTTC. This gives the protein CASSYLNEQFF.